Here is one T cell receptor beta chain with its context. What it recognizes is unknown. A junction boundary mismatches the germline segment, possibly from a read error. This specimen comes from a study of cytomegalovirus exposure and HLA in healthy donors. Across the study: Early released data had around 79 million unique TCRs, all coming from HLA-typed donors.

The PCR ran on 60 Vbeta and 13 Jbeta primers. Clones were sequenced by immunoSEQ multiplex PCR, and TCRdb holds only the in-frame ones, with some missing. Here the sample spans about 300,000 clones, 70% to 90% being singletons. The germline CDR1 and CDR2 sequences are SEHNR and FQNEAQ (reference sequence). This CDR3 is 18 amino acids long. Whole-study findings and limits: Many donors shared some public TCRs, even though most TCR sequences were rare. Several of the most significant clusters appeared linked to common viral pathogens, based on a later analysis.

The V and J genes are TRBV7-9 and TRBJ2-3, with 8 bases identical to TRBD2. The sequence derives from a man in his forties or fifties in good health and CMV-seropositive. The source material was PBMCs. The CDR3 nucleotides are TGTTCCAGCAGTTCGCCGGGGCTTAAGCGGGAGAGAGGAGATACGCAGTATTTT. It is translated as CSSSSPGLKRERGDTQYF.